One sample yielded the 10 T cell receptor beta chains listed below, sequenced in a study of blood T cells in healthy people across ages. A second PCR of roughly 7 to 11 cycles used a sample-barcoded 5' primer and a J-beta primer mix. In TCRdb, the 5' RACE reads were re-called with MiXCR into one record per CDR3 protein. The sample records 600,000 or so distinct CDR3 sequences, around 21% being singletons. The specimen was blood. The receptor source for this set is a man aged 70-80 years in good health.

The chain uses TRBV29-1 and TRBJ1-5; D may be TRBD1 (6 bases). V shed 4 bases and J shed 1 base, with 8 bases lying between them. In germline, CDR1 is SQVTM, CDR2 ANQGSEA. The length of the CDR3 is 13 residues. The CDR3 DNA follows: TGCAGCGTTGCAGGGGCCAGCAATCAGCCCCAGCATTTT. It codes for CSVAGASNQPQHF. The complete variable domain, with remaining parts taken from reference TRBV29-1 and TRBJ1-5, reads SAVISQKPSRDICQRGTSLTIQCQVDSQVTMMFWYRQQPGQSLTLIATANQGSEATYESGFVIDKFPISRPNLTFSTLTVSNMSPEDSSIYLCSVAGASNQPQHFGDGTRLSIL.

In nucleotides, the CDR3 is TGTGCCAGCAGCCAAGTCAGAAGCACTAGTGGTTTGAACGAGCAGTACTTC. Its protein is CASSQVRSTSGLNEQYF. V gene TRBV3-1 combines with J gene TRBJ2-1, with TRBD2 as a possible D gene (5 bases). The closer fit of TRBJ2-7 to the DNA end suggests the J call may be wrong. The CDR3 loop spans 17 amino acids. Looked up from germline, CDR1 is LGHDT and CDR2 is YNNKEL (reference sequence).

The CDR3 bases are TGTGCCATCAGTGAGGGGGAGGTCCTAGGGGAGCTGTTTTTT. It encodes CAISEGEVLGELFF. This chain links TRBV10-3 with TRBJ2-2; perhaps TRBD2 as D (6 bases). The CDR3 is made up of 14 amino acids. The V and J ends lost 2 bases and 8 bases respectively, with 12 bases between them. CDR1 is ENHRY and CDR2 is SYGVKD in the germline V gene.

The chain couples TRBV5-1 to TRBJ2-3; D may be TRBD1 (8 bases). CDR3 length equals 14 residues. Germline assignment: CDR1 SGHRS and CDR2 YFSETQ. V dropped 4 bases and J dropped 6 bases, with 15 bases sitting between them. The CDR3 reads CASSNGQGGDTQYF. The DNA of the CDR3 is TGCGCCAGCAGCAACGGACAGGGAGGGGATACGCAGTATTTT.

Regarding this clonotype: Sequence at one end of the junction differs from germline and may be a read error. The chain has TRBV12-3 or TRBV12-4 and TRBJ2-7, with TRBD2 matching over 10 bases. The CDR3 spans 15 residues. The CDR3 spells CTSSLGLAGDYEQYF. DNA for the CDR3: TGTACCAGCAGTTTAGGGCTAGCGGGAGACTACGAGCAGTACTTC.

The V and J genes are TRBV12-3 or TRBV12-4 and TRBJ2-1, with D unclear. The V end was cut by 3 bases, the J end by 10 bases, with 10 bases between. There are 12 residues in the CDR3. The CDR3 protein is CASSFGSAEQFF. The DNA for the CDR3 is TGTGCCAGCAGTTTCGGTTCAGCAGAGCAGTTCTTC.

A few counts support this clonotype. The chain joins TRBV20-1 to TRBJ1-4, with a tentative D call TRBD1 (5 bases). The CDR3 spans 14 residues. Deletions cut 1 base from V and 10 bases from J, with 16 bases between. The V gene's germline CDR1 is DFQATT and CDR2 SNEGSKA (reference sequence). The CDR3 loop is CSARGGSHVGKLFF. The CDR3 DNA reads TGCAGTGCTAGAGGGGGCAGCCATGTGGGAAAACTGTTTTTT.

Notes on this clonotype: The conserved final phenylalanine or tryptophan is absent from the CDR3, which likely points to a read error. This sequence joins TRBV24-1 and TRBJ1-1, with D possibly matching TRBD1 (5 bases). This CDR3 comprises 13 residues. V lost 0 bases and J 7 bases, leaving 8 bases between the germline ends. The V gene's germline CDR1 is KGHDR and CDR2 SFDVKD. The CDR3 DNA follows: TGTGCCACCAGTGATTTGTCAGGGCATGAAGCTTTCTCT. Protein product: CATSDLSGHEAFS.

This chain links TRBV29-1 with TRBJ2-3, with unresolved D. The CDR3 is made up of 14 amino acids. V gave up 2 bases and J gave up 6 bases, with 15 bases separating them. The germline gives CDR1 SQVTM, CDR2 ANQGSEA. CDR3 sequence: CSVELIGGTDTQYF. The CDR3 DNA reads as TGCAGCGTTGAACTTATAGGTGGTACGGATACGCAGTATTTT.

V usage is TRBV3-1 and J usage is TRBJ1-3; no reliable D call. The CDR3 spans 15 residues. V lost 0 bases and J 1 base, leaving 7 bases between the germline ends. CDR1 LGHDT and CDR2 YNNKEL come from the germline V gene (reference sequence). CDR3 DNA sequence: TGTGCCAGCAGCCAAGATTCGGTGTCTGGAAACACCATATATTTT. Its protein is CASSQDSVSGNTIYF.